Below, 9 T cell receptor beta chains from the same sample are listed, as sequenced in a study of blood T cell repertoires in COVID-19 (dated by TCRdb to about 2020). Library preparation employed the immunoSEQ multiplex PCR assay. Entries here come from immuneACCESS through TCRdb and include only in-frame sequences with V and J called. Some clones fail to appear in such tables; in the studies checked, an unresolved V gene covers under half of the shortfall, and the cause of the remainder is unknown. This sample comprises fewer than 120,000 clones, 75% to 85% of them detected only once. 15% to 20% of the sample lies in the top ten. The specimen sequenced was peripheral blood. Source of these receptors: a woman aged 55-69 years with acute or convalescent COVID-19.

V gene TRBV4-3 combines with J gene TRBJ2-7; D is unresolved. Germline loops: CDR1 LGHNA, CDR2 YSLEER. V was clipped by 4 bases and J by 0 bases, with 16 bases between them. CDR3 size: 16 residues. CDR3 nucleotides: TGCGCCAGCAGCCCTACCCTCCCTGAAAGCTCCTACGAGCAGTACTTC. Its protein product is CASSPTLPESSYEQYF.

This rearrangement joins TRBV12-5 to TRBJ1-1; possible D gene TRBD1, 6 bases. The CDR3 contains 14 residues. Per germline, CDR1 LGHNT and CDR2 FRNRAP. Trimming left V 1 base short and J 0 bases short, with 6 bases between. The CDR3 protein is CASGLGQVNTEAFF. In DNA, the CDR3 is TGTGCTAGTGGTTTGGGACAGGTGAACACTGAAGCTTTCTTT.

The chain is built from TRBV25-1 and TRBJ2-5, with 8 nucleotides matching TRBD1. CDR3 size: 15 residues. Germline V lookup: CDR1 MGHDK, CDR2 SYGVNS. The ends lost 4 bases at V and 1 base at J; junction bases unmatched: 5. The CDR3 DNA sequence: TGTGCCAGCAGTGGCCCGGGACAGGCCCAAGAGACCCAGTACTTC. Its protein product is CASSGPGQAQETQYF.

The genes are TRBV27 and TRBJ2-7; 9 bases align to TRBD1. The CDR3 has 14 residues. The V gene's germline CDR1 is MNHEY and CDR2 SMNVEV (reference sequence). V dropped 5 bases and J dropped 3; count of bases not matched to a gene: 5. CDR3 sequence (DNA): TGTGCCAGCAGTGCGGGACAGGGTGGCTACGAGCAGTACTTC. It yields the protein CASSAGQGGYEQYF.

The chain links TRBV7-9 to TRBJ1-2, with 7 positions matching TRBD1. V shed 6 bases, J shed 5 bases, and the junction held 9 bases outside the gene matches. The V gene's germline CDR1 is SEHNR and CDR2 FQNEAQ (reference sequence). The CDR3 runs to 14 residues. The CDR3 spells CASRPAGQQYGYTF. CDR3 nucleotide sequence: TGTGCCAGCAGACCGGCGGGACAGCAGTATGGCTACACCTTC. Based on the CDR3 plus reference TRBV7-9 and TRBJ1-2, the full variable domain is DTGVSQNPRHKITKRGQNVTFRCDPISEHNRLYWYRQTLGQGPEFLTYFQNEAQLEKSRLLSDRFSAERPKGSFSTLEIQRTEQGDSAMYLCASRPAGQQYGYTFGSGTRLTVV.

The chain is built from TRBV27 and TRBJ2-5; a possible D gene is TRBD2 (7 bases). Germline-derived CDR1 and CDR2 are MNHEY and SMNVEV (reference sequence). The V end was cut by 0 bases, the J end by 5 bases, with 19 bases between. The CDR3 is made up of 17 amino acids. This CDR3 is CASSLSKGGARRETQYF. The CDR3, as DNA: TGTGCCAGCAGTTTATCGAAGGGGGGGGCGCGAAGGGAGACCCAGTACTTC.

The sample holds many counts of this clone. V and J are TRBV29-1 and TRBJ2-7; D is uncertain. Trimming cost V 2 bases and J 2 bases, with 10 bases left between them. Germline V lookup: CDR1 SQVTM, CDR2 ANQGSEA. This CDR3 spans 13 amino acids. Written as DNA, the CDR3 is TGCAGCGTTGAAACCACCAGTACCTACGAGCAGTACTTC. Translation: CSVETTSTYEQYF.

The V gene is TRBV12-3 or TRBV12-4, the J gene TRBJ2-5, with 7 bases lining up with TRBD2. Losses at the gene ends were 7 bases for V and 7 bases for J; bases not matched to a gene: 9. CDR3 length: 13 amino acids. The CDR3 reads CASTNGGVGTQYF. The CDR3 nucleotides read TGTGCCAGCACTAATGGGGGGGTTGGGACCCAGTACTTC.

This clone showed up just a few times. The chain recombines TRBV11-3 with TRBJ1-3; the D is unclear. This CDR3 spans 12 amino acids. CDR1 is SGHNT and CDR2 is YENEEA in the germline V gene. Trimming shortened V by 10 bases and J by 2 bases, and 9 bases separated the two germline ends. The CDR3 sequence: CATQVAGNTIYF. The CDR3 DNA is TGTGCCACCCAGGTAGCTGGAAACACCATATATTTT.